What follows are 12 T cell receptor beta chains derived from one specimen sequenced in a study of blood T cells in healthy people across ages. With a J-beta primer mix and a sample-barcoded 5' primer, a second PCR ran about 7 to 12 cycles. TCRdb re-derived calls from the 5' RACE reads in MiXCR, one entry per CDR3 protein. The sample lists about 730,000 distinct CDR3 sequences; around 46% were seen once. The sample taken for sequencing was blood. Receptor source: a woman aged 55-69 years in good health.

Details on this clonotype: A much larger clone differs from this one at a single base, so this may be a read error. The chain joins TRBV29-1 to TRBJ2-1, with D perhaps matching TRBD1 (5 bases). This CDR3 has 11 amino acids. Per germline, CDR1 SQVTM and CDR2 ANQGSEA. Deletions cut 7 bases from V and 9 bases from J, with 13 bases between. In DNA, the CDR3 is TGCAGCGGTGGGCCTAGGGGTGAGCAGTTCTTC. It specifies CSGGPRGEQFF.

The CDR3: CASSLRSGYSYEQYF. The CDR3 coding sequence is TGTGCCAGCAGTTTAAGGTCGGGATACTCCTACGAGCAGTACTTC. The rearrangement joins TRBV12-3 or TRBV12-4 to TRBJ2-5, with TRBD2 as a possible D gene (5 bases). The J call may be incorrect, as the DNA end agrees better with TRBJ2-7. The CDR3 loop spans 15 amino acids.

CDR3 DNA: TGCACCAGCAGCCTAGACCGGGGGCAGTTCTTC. Translating gives CTSSLDRGQFF. This chain connects TRBV1 to TRBJ2-1; the table's TRBD1 call for D was not verified on the DNA. TRBV1 is noted as a pseudogene. The CDR3 runs to 11 residues.

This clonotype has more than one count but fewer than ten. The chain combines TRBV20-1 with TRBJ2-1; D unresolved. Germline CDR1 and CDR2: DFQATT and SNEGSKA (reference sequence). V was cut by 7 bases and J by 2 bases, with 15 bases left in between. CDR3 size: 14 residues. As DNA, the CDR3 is TGCAGTGTACGGTCTGCGGCGGCCTACAATGAGCAGTTCTTC. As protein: CSVRSAAAYNEQFF.

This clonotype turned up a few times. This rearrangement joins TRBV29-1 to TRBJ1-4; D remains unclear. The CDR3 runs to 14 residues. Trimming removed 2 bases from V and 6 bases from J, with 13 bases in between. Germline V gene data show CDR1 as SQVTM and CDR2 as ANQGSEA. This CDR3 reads CSVEPGLRDEKLFF. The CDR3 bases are TGCAGCGTTGAACCCGGGCTACGGGATGAAAAACTGTTTTTT.

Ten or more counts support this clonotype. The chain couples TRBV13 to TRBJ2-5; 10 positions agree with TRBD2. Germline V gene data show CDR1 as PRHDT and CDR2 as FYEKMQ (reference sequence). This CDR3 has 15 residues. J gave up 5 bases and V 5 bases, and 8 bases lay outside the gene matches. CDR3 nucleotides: TGTGCCAGCAGCCGTCTAGCGGGAGTGGGGGAGACCCAGTACTTC. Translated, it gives CASSRLAGVGETQYF.

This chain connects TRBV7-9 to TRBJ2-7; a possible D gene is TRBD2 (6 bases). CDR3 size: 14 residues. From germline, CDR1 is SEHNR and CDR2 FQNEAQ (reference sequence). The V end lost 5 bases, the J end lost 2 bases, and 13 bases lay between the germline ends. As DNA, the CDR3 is TGTGCCAGCAGCCCTCGGGGGATCCCCTACGAGCAGTACTTC. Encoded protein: CASSPRGIPYEQYF.

The CDR3 bases are TGTGCCAGCAGACGACAGGGGCCATCGGAGACCCAGTACTTC. This encodes CASRRQGPSETQYF. V usage is TRBV11-1 and J usage is TRBJ2-7, with TRBD1 matching over 8 bases. The J call may be incorrect, as the DNA end agrees better with TRBJ2-5. Germline V gene lookup returns CDR1 SGHAT and CDR2 FQDESV (reference sequence). This CDR3 has 14 amino acids.

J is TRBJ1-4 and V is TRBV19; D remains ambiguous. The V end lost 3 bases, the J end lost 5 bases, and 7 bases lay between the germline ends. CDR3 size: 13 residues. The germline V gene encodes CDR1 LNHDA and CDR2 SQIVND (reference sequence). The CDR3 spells CASSMNINEKLFF. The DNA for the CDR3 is TGTGCCAGTAGTATGAACATCAATGAAAAACTGTTTTTT.

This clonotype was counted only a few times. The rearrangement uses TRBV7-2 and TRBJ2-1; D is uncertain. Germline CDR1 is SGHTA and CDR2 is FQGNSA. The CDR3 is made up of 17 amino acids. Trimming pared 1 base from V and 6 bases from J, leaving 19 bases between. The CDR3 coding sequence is TGTGCCAGCAGCTTAGTCTGGAGTTCCTTTAACCCCAATGAGCAGTTCTTC. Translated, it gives CASSLVWSSFNPNEQFF.

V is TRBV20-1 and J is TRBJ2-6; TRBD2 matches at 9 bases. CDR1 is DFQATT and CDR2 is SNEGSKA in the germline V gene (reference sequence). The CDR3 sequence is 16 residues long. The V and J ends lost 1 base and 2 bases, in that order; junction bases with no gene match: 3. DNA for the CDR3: TGCAGTGCTAGAGTGACTAGCGGACCTGGGGCCAACGTCCTGACTTTC. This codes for CSARVTSGPGANVLTF.

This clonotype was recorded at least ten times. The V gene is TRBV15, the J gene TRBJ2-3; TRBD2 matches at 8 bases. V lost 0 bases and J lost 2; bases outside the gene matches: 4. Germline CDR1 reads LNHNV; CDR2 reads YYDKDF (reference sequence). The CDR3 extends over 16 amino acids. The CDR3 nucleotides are TGTGCCACCAGCAGAGATGTACTAGCGGTCACAGATACGCAGTATTTT. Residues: CATSRDVLAVTDTQYF. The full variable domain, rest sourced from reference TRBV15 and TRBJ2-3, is DAMVIQNPRYQVTQFGKPVTLSCSQTLNHNVMYWYQQKSSQAPKLLFHYYDKDFNNEADTPDNFQSRRPNTSFCFLDIRSPGLGDTAMYLCATSRDVLAVTDTQYFGPGTRLTVL.